The 15 T cell receptor beta chains presented below share a single source sample, sequenced in a study of shared clonotypes between healthy human individuals. Clones were read by immunoSEQ multiplex PCR, and TCRdb kept only the in-frame ones, dropping some. The data hold nearly 2 million clones, with roughly 95% observed a single time. CD45RO-negative, CCR7-selected cells formed the naive CD8 fraction, which excluded terminally differentiated effector memory CD45RA+ cells. The sequenced sample was naive CD8+ T cells sorted from blood. These receptors were taken from a man between 18 and 29 years old in good health.

A remark on this clone: Other DNA sequences in the same sample also yield this CDR3. CDR3 bases: TGTGCCAGCAGTCCCGGGGGGGCCTATGGCTACACCTTC. This encodes CASSPGGAYGYTF. V gene TRBV7-9 combines with J gene TRBJ1-2; perhaps TRBD1 as D (6 bases). Per germline, CDR1 SEHNR and CDR2 FQNEAQ (reference sequence). The CDR3 length is 13 residues. Trimming pared 6 bases from V and 4 bases from J, leaving 12 bases between.

The chain carries TRBV6-1 and TRBJ1-5; D is ambiguous. The CDR3 sequence is 15 residues long. Germline CDR1 MNHNS, CDR2 SASEGT. Trimming took off 3 bases at V and 14 bases at J, with 23 bases between the two ends. CDR3 DNA: TGTGCCAGCAGTGATTGGGTTGCAGGTAACTACCCTGAGCATTTT. Encoded protein: CASSDWVAGNYPEHF.

The chain combines TRBV27 with TRBJ1-5; 9 bases map to TRBD1. V was clipped by 8 bases and J by 2 bases; unmatched bases: 13. This CDR3 has 17 amino acids. Germline loops: CDR1 MNHEY, CDR2 SMNVEV (reference sequence). The CDR3 nucleotides read TGTGCCAGCTCACCGGGACAGGGTGCCACGGGCAATCAGCCCCAGCATTTT. This encodes CASSPGQGATGNQPQHF.

J is TRBJ2-5 and V is TRBV7-8; TRBD1 might be the D (5 bases). CDR1 SGHVS and CDR2 FQNEAQ come from the germline V gene. This CDR3 is built from 16 residues. V was shortened by 1 base and J by 1 base, with 13 bases between the two germline ends. The CDR3 is CASSLGAGWTQETQYF. The CDR3 nucleotides read TGTGCCAGCAGCTTAGGGGCAGGGTGGACCCAAGAGACCCAGTACTTC.

V usage is TRBV6-1 and J usage is TRBJ1-3, with 7 bases identical to TRBD1. V lost 6 bases to trimming and J lost 4 bases; unmatched junction nucleotides: 6. Germline V gene sequence: CDR1 MNHNS, CDR2 SASEGT. The CDR3 totals 14 residues. The CDR3 protein is CASRDTGAGNTIYF. The CDR3 coding sequence is TGTGCCAGCAGGGACACAGGGGCGGGAAACACCATATATTTT.

A remark on this clone: Additional DNA sequences in this sample encode the identical CDR3. V gene TRBV5-4 combines with J gene TRBJ2-7; TRBD1 matches at 9 bases. V was clipped by 0 bases and J by 4 bases; unmatched bases: 2. Germline V gene lookup returns CDR1 SGHNT and CDR2 YYREEE (reference sequence). CDR3 length: 14 amino acids. Here the CDR3 DNA reads TGTGCCAGCAGCTTGGGACAGGGGGGGTACGAGCAGTACTTC. Translating gives CASSLGQGGYEQYF.

The V and J genes are TRBV27 and TRBJ1-1, with a weak D call TRBD1 (6 bases). Germline CDR1 and CDR2: MNHEY and SMNVEV (reference sequence). The CDR3 sequence is 15 residues long. V lost 5 bases to trimming and J lost 6 bases, with 19 bases between them. CDR3 in DNA: TGTGCCAGCAGTGAGCAGGGGATTTTGGTCCCTGAAGCTTTCTTT. Amino acid sequence: CASSEQGILVPEAFF.

The chain recombines TRBV5-1 with TRBJ1-1; D unresolved. CDR3 length: 14 residues. The germline gives CDR1 SGHRS, CDR2 YFSETQ. V shed 4 bases and J shed 1 base, with 11 bases lying between them. The CDR3 DNA reads TGCGCCAGCAGCCCCATACCCGAGAACACTGAAGCTTTCTTT. It yields the protein CASSPIPENTEAFF.

V and J are TRBV27 and TRBJ2-2; D not certain. There are 16 residues in the CDR3. Germline loops: CDR1 MNHEY, CDR2 SMNVEV (reference sequence). Trimming took 2 bases from V and 4 from J, leaving 14 bases between them. The CDR3 sequence is CASSLQRIPSTGELFF. CDR3 in DNA: TGTGCCAGCAGTTTACAGAGGATCCCGAGCACCGGGGAGCTGTTTTTT.

CDR3 region: CASSDPREIYNEQFF. In DNA, the CDR3 is TGCGCCAGCAGCGACCCCCGGGAGATCTACAATGAGCAGTTCTTC. This chain uses TRBV10-2 with TRBJ2-1; a weak D match, TRBD2 (6 bases). The V end was cut by 6 bases, the J end by 3 bases, with 15 bases between. The CDR3 extends over 15 amino acids. Germline V gene data show CDR1 as WSHSY and CDR2 as SAAADI.

The chain carries TRBV11-2 and TRBJ2-1; 8 bases agree with TRBD2. Germline values: CDR1 SGHAT, CDR2 FQNNGV. J lost 13 bases, V lost 7 bases, and 9 bases had no gene match. The CDR3 is made up of 12 amino acids. The CDR3 nucleotides read TGTGCCAGCACTTATCCGGGACTAGAACAGTTCTTC. This sequence encodes CASTYPGLEQFF. The full variable domain, its missing parts supplied by reference TRBV11-2 and TRBJ2-1, is EAGVAQSPRYKIIEKRQSVAFWCNPISGHATLYWYQQILGQGPKLLIQFQNNGVVDDSQLPKDRFSAERLKGVDSTLKIQPAKLEDSAVYLCASTYPGLEQFFGPGTRLTVL.

The chain links TRBV7-6 to TRBJ2-7; 9 bases align to TRBD2. The germline CDR1 and CDR2 sequences are SGHVS and FNYEAQ. Losses at the gene ends were 5 bases for V and 3 bases for J; bases not matched to a gene: 8. This CDR3 has 15 amino acids. CDR3 region: CASSPLERGDYEQYF. For the CDR3, the DNA is TGTGCCAGCAGCCCCCTCGAGCGGGGGGACTACGAGCAGTACTTC.

The chain recombines TRBV7-8 with TRBJ2-1, with no clear D. The CDR3 totals 14 residues. Germline CDR1 and CDR2: SGHVS and FQNEAQ. Deletions cut 0 bases from V and 4 bases from J, with 7 bases between. The CDR3 nucleotides read TGTGCCAGCAGCTTAGCGGAGCTGTACAATGAGCAGTTCTTC. This encodes CASSLAELYNEQFF.

The V and J genes are TRBV27 and TRBJ2-7; D assignment may be TRBD1 or TRBD2 (6 bases each). Trimming stripped 5 bases from V and 4 bases from J, with 18 bases between. This CDR3 has 15 residues. Germline V gives CDR1 MNHEY, CDR2 SMNVEV (reference sequence). CDR3: CASSPAVEGDYEQYF. The CDR3 nucleotides are TGTGCCAGCAGTCCCGCCGTGGAGGGGGATTACGAGCAGTACTTC.

This clone showed up just once. The gene calls are TRBV12-5 and TRBJ1-2, with unresolved D. Looked up from germline, CDR1 is LGHNT and CDR2 is FRNRAP. This CDR3 region has 16 residues. V lost 7 bases and J 2 bases, leaving 20 bases between the germline ends. CDR3 in DNA: TGTGCTAGTGCCCTCAAACCCCCCCCGGACAACTATGGCTACACCTTC. It specifies CASALKPPPDNYGYTF. The entire variable domain, with the rest obtained from reference TRBV12-5 and TRBJ1-2, is as follows: DARVTQTPRHKVTEMGQEVTMRCQPILGHNTVFWYRQTMMQGLELLAYFRNRAPLDDSGMPKDRFSAEMPDATLATLKIQPSEPRDSAVYFCASALKPPPDNYGYTFGSGTRLTVV.